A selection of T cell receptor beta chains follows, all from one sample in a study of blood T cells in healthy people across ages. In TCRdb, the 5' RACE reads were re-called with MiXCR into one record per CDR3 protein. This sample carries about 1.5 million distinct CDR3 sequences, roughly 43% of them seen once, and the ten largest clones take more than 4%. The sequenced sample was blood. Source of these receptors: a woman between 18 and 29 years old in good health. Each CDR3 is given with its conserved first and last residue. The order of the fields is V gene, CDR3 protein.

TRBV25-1,CASSDQTSGADTQYF
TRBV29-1,CSGITGEYEQYF
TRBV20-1,CSARGDRTGRETQYF
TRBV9,CASSPREFTDTQYF
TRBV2,CASTKQGSNEKLFF
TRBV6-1,CASSEDGTARGSSYNSPLHF
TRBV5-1,CASRYGNTEAFF
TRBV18,CASSPDRADSYNEQYF
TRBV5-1,CASSQGQGADEKLFF
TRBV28,CASSSGTSGRVYNEQFF
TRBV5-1,CASSLRDSFQETQYF
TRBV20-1,CSADRTSGGAEEQYF
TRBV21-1,CASSRADSGANVLTF
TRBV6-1,CASSALDRDWNTEAFF
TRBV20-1,CSASPAPTLTNEKLFF
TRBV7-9,CASSPPLAGDNEKLFF
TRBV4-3,CASSQEKGFAYEQYF
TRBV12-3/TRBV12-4,CASSLWPRRGYTF
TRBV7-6,CASSPYRVHEQYF
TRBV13,CASSLLSTSYEQYF
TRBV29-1,CSVPADRSIYNEQFF
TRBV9,CASPTQYF
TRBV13,CASSPLEFGYNEQFF
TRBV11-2,CASSLGRNLYGYTF
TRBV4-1,CASSHQSYSNQPQHF
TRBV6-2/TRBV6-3,CASTPGGLQETQYF
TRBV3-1,CASSQGSGGGYGYTF
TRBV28,CASSLQPTSGKQVDEQYF
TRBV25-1,CAAGSNYGYTF
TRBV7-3,CASSLSSSLDTQYF
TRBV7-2,CASSRKRGAGPSSTDTQYF
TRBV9,CASSPRTGGRVIQYF
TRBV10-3,CATGLAGGLSSYNEQFF
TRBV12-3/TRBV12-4,CAGRPGRMNTEAFF
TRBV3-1,CASSQSPLQSQHF
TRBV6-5,CASSYSRFAGCYEQYF
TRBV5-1,CASSRRRGGHNEQFF
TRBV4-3,CASSQGGGDYNEQFF
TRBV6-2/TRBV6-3,CASSHPAGLAGAPDTQYF